A few counts support the clone carrying this T cell receptor beta chain. Its antigen is not identified. Time point specified: newly diagnosed GD, antithyroid drugs for less than 3 months. Scientists built the TCR library using RNA that was extracted from PBMCs. CDR3 length equals 17 residues. Germline V gene data show CDR1 as SEHNR and CDR2 as FQNEAQ (reference sequence). The V gene end was trimmed by 1 base and the J gene end by 4 bases; junction bases not matched to a gene: 9. Arm-PCR of CDR3 regions with iRepertoire HTBI primers generated TCR beta libraries. TCRdb ran MiXCR on the multiplex PCR reads and lists one entry per CDR3 protein. The sample carries about 500,000 distinct CDR3 sequences, roughly 17% recorded once. This specimen belongs to a study of regulatory T cells in long-lasting Graves disease. Points from the study as a whole: Public clonotype sharing was higher in persistent than newly diagnosed patients. Persistent Graves' patients showed a TCR diversity that was lower than that of newly diagnosed ones.

These data are also associated with another study on T cells in Graves' hyperthyroidism and ophthalmopathy. Per that paper: Hyperthyroidism in the patients, aged 18 to 65, was newly diagnosed and under 2 months in duration. In the blood, most expanded thyroid clonotypes above 0.001 appeared as well.

Sequencing was performed on peripheral blood mononuclear cells (PBMCs), taken at new diagnosis, from a patient treated with antithyroid drugs. The chain carries TRBV7-9 and TRBJ2-5, with 10 bases lining up with TRBD2. This sequence originates from a man aged 35 to 55 with Graves disease. The CDR3 nucleotides read TGTGCCAGCAGCTTAGTAGCGGGTCTAGCGGGAGTAGAGACCCAGTACTTC. It is translated as CASSLVAGLAGVETQYF. The variable domain in full, with the rest retrieved from reference TRBV7-9 and TRBJ2-5, is DTGVSQNPRHKITKRGQNVTFRCDPISEHNRLYWYRQTLGQGPEFLTYFQNEAQLEKSRLLSDRFSAERPKGSFSTLEIQRTEQGDSAMYLCASSLVAGLAGVETQYFGPGTRLLVL.